The 17 T cell receptor beta chains listed next were all sequenced from one sample in a study of blood T cell repertoires in COVID-19. Data came from immunoSEQ multiplex PCR; TCRdb stores just in-frame clones and leaves some out. The sample shows some 190,000 clones, around 76% of them seen only once. The sequenced sample was peripheral blood. The receptor set was obtained from a woman in her fifties or sixties with active or convalescent COVID-19.

This sequence joins TRBV5-5 and TRBJ2-2; perhaps TRBD1 as D (6 bases). The CDR3 has 16 residues. CDR1 SGHKS and CDR2 YYEKEE come from the germline V gene (reference sequence). V was pared by 7 bases and J by 5 bases, with 21 bases between. CDR3 in amino acids: CASGRTVGRVTGELFF. In DNA, the CDR3 is TGTGCCAGCGGTAGGACAGTGGGGCGGGTGACCGGGGAGCTGTTTTTT. The full variable domain, completed using reference TRBV5-5 and TRBJ2-2, is DAGVTQSPTHLIKTRGQQVTLRCSPISGHKSVSWYQQVLGQGPQFIFQYYEKEERGRGNFPDRFSARQFPNYSSELNVNALLLGDSALYLCASGRTVGRVTGELFFGEGSRLTVL.

The rearrangement uses TRBV21-1 and TRBJ2-3; the table names TRBD2, a call not compared with the DNA. TRBV21-1 is shown as a pseudogene. The CDR3 loop spans 16 amino acids. The CDR3 bases are TGTGCCAGCAGCGCGGGGGGTGAGGGTCGCACAGATACGCAGTATTTT. The encoded protein is CASSAGGEGRTDTQYF.

The chain links TRBV2 to TRBJ2-5; 12 nucleotides match TRBD2. Germline values: CDR1 SNHLY, CDR2 FYNNEI. After removal of 5 bases from V and 5 bases from J, the junction contained 6 bases not matched to a gene. This CDR3 has 15 residues. The CDR3 is CASSKTSGGGETQYF. The CDR3, as DNA: TGTGCCAGCAGTAAGACTAGCGGGGGTGGGGAGACCCAGTACTTC.

This clone showed up just once. The chain couples TRBV6-6 to TRBJ1-1; unclear D gene. Germline V lookup: CDR1 MNHNY, CDR2 SVGAGI (reference sequence). Trimming shortened V by 6 bases and J by 4 bases, and 18 bases separated the two germline ends. CDR3 length: 15 amino acids. The CDR3 spells CASRPGPARVTEAFF. The CDR3 DNA sequence: TGTGCCAGCAGGCCGGGCCCCGCGAGGGTCACTGAAGCTTTCTTT.

This chain connects TRBV2 to TRBJ2-2; weak D call: TRBD2 (6 bases). V lost 5 bases and J lost 0, with 13 bases in between. Germline V gene sequence: CDR1 SNHLY, CDR2 FYNNEI. This CDR3 region has 16 residues. The CDR3 is CASSPPGLSNTGELFF. CDR3 DNA: TGTGCCAGCAGTCCCCCGGGACTCTCGAACACCGGGGAGCTGTTTTTT.

The chain employs TRBV7-2 and TRBJ2-2, with a possible D match to TRBD1 (5 bases). This CDR3 region has 14 residues. Germline V gives CDR1 SGHTA, CDR2 FQGNSA. V was pared by 1 base and J by 5 bases, with 8 bases between. The DNA of the CDR3 is TGTGCCAGCAGCTTAGGTCAGGGAACCGGGGAGCTGTTTTTT. It is translated as CASSLGQGTGELFF.

The chain carries TRBV7-2 and TRBJ2-7; no reliable D call. The ends were cut back, 4 bases at V and 1 base at J, with 8 bases in the middle. In germline, CDR1 is SGHTA, CDR2 FQGNSA. The CDR3 consists of 13 residues. The CDR3 is CASSWASSYEQYF. In DNA form, the CDR3 reads TGTGCCAGCAGCTGGGCCAGTTCCTACGAGCAGTACTTC.

A few counts support this clone. The V and J genes are TRBV24-1 and TRBJ2-5, with 12 bases that match TRBD1. CDR1 KGHDR and CDR2 SFDVKD come from the germline V gene. This CDR3 region has 19 residues. Trimming removed 4 bases from V and 5 bases from J; junction bases left unmatched: 16. The CDR3 bases are TGTGCCACCAGTGACTCCCACAAAGGGGGACAGGGGGCGGTGGAGACCCAGTACTTC. This codes for CATSDSHKGGQGAVETQYF.

This clone has a handful of counts. The chain combines TRBV12-3 or TRBV12-4 with TRBJ1-5; D is uncertain. The V end lost 2 bases, the J end lost 7 bases, and 9 bases lay between the germline ends. The CDR3 consists of 13 residues. CDR3 nucleotides: TGTGCCAGCAGTTTACTAGATGGACAGCCCCAGCATTTT. This sequence encodes CASSLLDGQPQHF.

The chain carries TRBV6-2 or TRBV6-3 and TRBJ2-1; the D is unclear. Trimming removed 2 bases at V and 9 bases at J, with 11 bases between. This CDR3 spans 13 amino acids. The V gene's germline CDR1 is MNHEY and CDR2 SVGEGT. The CDR3 is CASSYIGRGEQFF. The DNA for the CDR3 is TGTGCCAGCAGTTACATAGGCCGAGGTGAGCAGTTCTTC.

The chain uses TRBV18 and TRBJ2-5; D gene ambiguous. Germline CDR1 is KGHSH and CDR2 is LQKENI. The CDR3 sequence is 13 residues long. V lost 3 bases to trimming and J lost 6 bases, with 11 bases between them. The CDR3 loop is CASSPPTLKTQYF. The CDR3 bases are TGTGCCAGCTCACCCCCAACATTGAAGACCCAGTACTTC.

This clone has just a few counts. The V and J genes are TRBV4-3 and TRBJ1-4, with 8 nucleotides matching TRBD1. Trimming removed 1 base from V and 8 bases from J; junction bases left unmatched: 3. The CDR3 covers 14 residues. Germline loops: CDR1 LGHNA, CDR2 YSLEER. The CDR3 spells CASSQGQGREKLFF. DNA for the CDR3: TGCGCCAGCAGCCAAGGACAGGGGAGGGAAAAACTGTTTTTT.

This chain connects TRBV30 to TRBJ2-3, with D unclear. V was trimmed by 0 bases and J by 2 bases, leaving 6 bases between them. The CDR3 contains 13 residues. CDR1 is GTSNPN and CDR2 is SVGIG in the germline V gene (reference sequence). CDR3 DNA sequence: TGTGCCTGGAGTGTAGAAGCCACAGATACGCAGTATTTT. Translation: CAWSVEATDTQYF.

The chain employs TRBV29-1 and TRBJ2-4; a weak D match, TRBD2 (5 bases). V gave up 5 bases and J gave up 4 bases, with 9 bases separating them. Germline CDR1 SQVTM, CDR2 ANQGSEA. The CDR3 is 12 amino acids. CDR3 residues: CSVTLAKNIQYF. DNA for the CDR3: TGCAGCGTTACTCTAGCAAAAAACATTCAGTACTTC.

This clone has just one count. J is TRBJ2-7 and V is TRBV19, with a tentative D call TRBD1 (6 bases). CDR3 size: 15 residues. Per germline, CDR1 LNHDA and CDR2 SQIVND (reference sequence). Trimming cost V 0 bases and J 0 bases, with 9 bases left between them. The DNA of the CDR3 is TGTGCCAGTAGTATAGAGCCGACAGGCTCCTACGAGCAGTACTTC. The encoded protein is CASSIEPTGSYEQYF.

This sequence joins TRBV6-5 and TRBJ1-2; D possibly corresponds to TRBD1 (6 bases). V was clipped by 10 bases and J by 5 bases, with 17 bases between them. Per the germline V gene, CDR1 is MNHEY and CDR2 is SVGAGI. The CDR3 consists of 13 residues. The CDR3 DNA follows: TGTGCCACGCTGACAGGTTCAGGGTATGGCTACACCTTC. Translation: CATLTGSGYGYTF.

A remark on this clone: The same CDR3 is also encoded by other DNA sequences in this sample. The rearrangement uses TRBV27 and TRBJ1-1; D gene uncertain. Germline CDR1 and CDR2: MNHEY and SMNVEV (reference sequence). The CDR3 totals 13 residues. V dropped 6 bases and J dropped 2 bases, with 10 bases sitting between them. The CDR3 spells CASSLRGNTEAFF. The DNA for the CDR3 is TGTGCCAGCAGCTTAAGAGGAAACACTGAAGCTTTCTTT.